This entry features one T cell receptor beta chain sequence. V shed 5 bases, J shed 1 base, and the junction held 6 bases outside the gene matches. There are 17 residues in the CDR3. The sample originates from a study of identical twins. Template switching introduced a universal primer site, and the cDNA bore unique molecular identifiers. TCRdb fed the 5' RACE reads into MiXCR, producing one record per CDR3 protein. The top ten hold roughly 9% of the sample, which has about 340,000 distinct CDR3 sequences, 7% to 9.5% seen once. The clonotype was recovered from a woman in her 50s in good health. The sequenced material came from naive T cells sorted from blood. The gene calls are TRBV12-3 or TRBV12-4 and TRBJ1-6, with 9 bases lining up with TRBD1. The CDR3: CASSPQTGGSYNSPLHF. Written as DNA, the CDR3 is TGTGCCAGCAGTCCCCAGACAGGGGGGTCCTATAATTCACCCCTCCACTTT.